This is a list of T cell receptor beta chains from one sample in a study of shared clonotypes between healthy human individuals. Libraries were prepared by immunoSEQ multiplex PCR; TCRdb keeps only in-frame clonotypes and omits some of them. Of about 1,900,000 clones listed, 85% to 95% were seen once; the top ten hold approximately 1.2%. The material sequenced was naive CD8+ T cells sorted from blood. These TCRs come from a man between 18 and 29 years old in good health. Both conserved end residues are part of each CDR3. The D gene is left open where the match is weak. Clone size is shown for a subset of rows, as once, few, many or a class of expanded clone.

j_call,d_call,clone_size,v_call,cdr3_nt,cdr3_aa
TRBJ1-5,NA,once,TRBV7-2,TGTGCCAGCAGCAGAACAACCGGACAGCCCCAGCATTTT,CASSRTTGQPQHF
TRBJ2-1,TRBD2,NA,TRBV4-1,TGCGCCAGCAGCCAAGATTTAATGGGCGGGGGGGCCTTTGAGCAGTTCTTC,CASSQDLMGGGAFEQFF
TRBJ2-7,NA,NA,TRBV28,TGTGCCAGCAGTTCTCGTATAGTCTCCCCCTACGAGCAGTACTTC,CASSSRIVSPYEQYF
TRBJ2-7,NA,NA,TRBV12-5,TGTGCTAGTGGTCCCGGAGGGGGGCAGTACTTC,CASGPGGGQYF
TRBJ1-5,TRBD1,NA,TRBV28,TGTGCCAGCAGTTTAGGGACAGGGACGTTGTTATATCAGCCCCAGCATTTT,CASSLGTGTLLYQPQHF
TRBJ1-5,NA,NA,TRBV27,TGTGCCAGCAGTCCTGACAGTAGCAATCAGCCCCAGCATTTT,CASSPDSSNQPQHF
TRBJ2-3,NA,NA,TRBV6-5,TGTGCCAGCAGTTACCGCACAGATTTCACAGATACGCAGTATTTT,CASSYRTDFTDTQYF
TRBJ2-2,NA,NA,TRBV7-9,TGTGCCAGCAGCTTATTCGGCGGGGGCGCGTCGGCGGCCGGGGAGCTGTTTTTT,CASSLFGGGASAAGELFF
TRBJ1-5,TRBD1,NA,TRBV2,TGTGCCAGCGGCTTGACAGGGGATGGAGGCAATCAGCCCCAGCATTTT,CASGLTGDGGNQPQHF
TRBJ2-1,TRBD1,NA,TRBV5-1,TGCGCCAGCAGCTTGAACAGGGGGTCTCACAATGAGCAGTTCTTC,CASSLNRGSHNEQFF
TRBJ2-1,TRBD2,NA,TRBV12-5,TGTGCTAGTGTCCTCCCCACTAGCGGGAAGTATGGCAATGAGCAGTTCTTC,CASVLPTSGKYGNEQFF
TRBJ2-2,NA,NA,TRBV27,TGTGCCAGCAGTCTCGGGGGGCATACCGGGGAGCTGTTTTTT,CASSLGGHTGELFF
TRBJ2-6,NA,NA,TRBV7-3,TGTGCCAGCAGCCAATCGGATTATGGGGCCAACGTCCTGACTTTC,CASSQSDYGANVLTF
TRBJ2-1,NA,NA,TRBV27,TGTGCCAGCAGTTTATCCCCGGCCCACCGCTACAATGAGCAGTTCTTC,CASSLSPAHRYNEQFF
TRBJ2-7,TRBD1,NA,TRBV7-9,TGTGCCAGCAGCCCGGGACAGGGCGAAGACTACGAGCAGTACTTC,CASSPGQGEDYEQYF
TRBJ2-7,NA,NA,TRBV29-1,TGCAGCGTTCTCGTTGGAGAATACGAGCAGTACTTC,CSVLVGEYEQYF
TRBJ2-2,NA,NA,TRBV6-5,TGTGCCAGCAGTTACGGGTTAGGGACCGGGGAGCTGTTTTTT,CASSYGLGTGELFF
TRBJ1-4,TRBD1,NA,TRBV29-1,TGCAGCGGTCGCGGGACAGGGGGTACCGGAGGTGAAAAACTGTTTTTT,CSGRGTGGTGGEKLFF
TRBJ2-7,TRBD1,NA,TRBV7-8,TGTGCCAGCAGCTCTTGGACAGGGGTCGAGCAGTACTTC,CASSSWTGVEQYF
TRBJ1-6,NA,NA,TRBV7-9,TGTGCCAGCAGTCCCCCATTGAGGTCCCCTGGGAATTCACCCCTCCACTTT,CASSPPLRSPGNSPLHF
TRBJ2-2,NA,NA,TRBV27,TGTGCCAGCAGTCCAGGGGGGGAGCTGTTTTTT,CASSPGGELFF
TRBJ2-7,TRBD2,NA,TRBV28,TGTGCCAGCAGTAAAGGGGCGGGGGTACCCTACGAGCAGTACTTC,CASSKGAGVPYEQYF
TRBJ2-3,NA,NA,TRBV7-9,TGTGCCAGCAGCGATCAAGGGGGGGTTACGCAGTATTTT,CASSDQGGVTQYF
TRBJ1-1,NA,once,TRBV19,TGTGCCAGTACGGTCACAGGGTCCATGAACACTGAAGCTTTCTTT,CASTVTGSMNTEAFF
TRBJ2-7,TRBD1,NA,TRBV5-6,TGTGCCAGCAGCTTGTGGGGGGGACAGGGCTACGAGCAGTACTTC,CASSLWGGQGYEQYF
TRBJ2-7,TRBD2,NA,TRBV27,TGTGCCAGCAGCCCGGGACTAGCGGGAGCGGGCTACGAGCAGTACTTC,CASSPGLAGAGYEQYF
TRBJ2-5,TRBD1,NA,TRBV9,TGTGCCAGCAGCTCACCATTCCAAGACAGGGGAAGCCAAGAGACCCAGTACTTC,CASSSPFQDRGSQETQYF
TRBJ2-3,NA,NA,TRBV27,TGTGCCAGCAGTTTAGGGCAGAGCACAGATACGCAGTATTTT,CASSLGQSTDTQYF
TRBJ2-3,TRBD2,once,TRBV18,TGTGCCAGCTCACCACCGGCTAGCGGGAGGGCCGCAGATACGCAGTATTTT,CASSPPASGRAADTQYF
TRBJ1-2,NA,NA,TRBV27,TGTGCCAGCAGTTTCTCACCCGGACAGCCCTATGGCTACACCTTC,CASSFSPGQPYGYTF
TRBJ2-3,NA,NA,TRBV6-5,TGTGCCAGCAGTTACTCGGGCTCAGATACGCAGTATTTT,CASSYSGSDTQYF
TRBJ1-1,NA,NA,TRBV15,TGTGCCACCAGCAGAGACGCAGGGGACACTGAAGCTTTCTTT,CATSRDAGDTEAFF
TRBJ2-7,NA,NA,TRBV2,TGTGCCAGCAGTGAAGGTCGGAGAGCCTACGAGCAGTACTTC,CASSEGRRAYEQYF
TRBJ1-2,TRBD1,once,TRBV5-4,TGTGCCAGCAGCGCGAAGAAAGGACAGGGTTCAGGCTATGGCTACACCTTC,CASSAKKGQGSGYGYTF
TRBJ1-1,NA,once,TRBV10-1,TGCGCCAGCAGTGAGTATCCGGGGGAAGGCACTGAAGCTTTCTTT,CASSEYPGEGTEAFF
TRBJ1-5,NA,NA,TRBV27,TGTGCCAGCAGTCCACCCGGTCAGCCCCAGCATTTT,CASSPPGQPQHF
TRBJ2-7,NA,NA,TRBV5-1,TGCGCCAGCAGCTGGGGCCCCACTGAGACCTACGAGCAGTACTTC,CASSWGPTETYEQYF
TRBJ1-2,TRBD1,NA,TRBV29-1,TGCAGCGTTGAAGATGGGACAGGGCGGTATGGCTACACCTTC,CSVEDGTGRYGYTF
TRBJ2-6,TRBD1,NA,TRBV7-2,TGTGCCAGCGAGGGGGACAGCTTCTCTGGGGCCAACGTCCTGACTTTC,CASEGDSFSGANVLTF
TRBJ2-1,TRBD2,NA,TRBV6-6,TGTGCCAGCAGCCCCCCCAGCGGGACCCTAAATGAGCAGTTCTTC,CASSPPSGTLNEQFF
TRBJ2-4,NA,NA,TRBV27,TGTGCCAGCAGTTTATCAGGGGATAACATTCAGTACTTC,CASSLSGDNIQYF
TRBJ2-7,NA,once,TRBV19,TGTGCCAGTAGCCCATCTAGCGCCTCCTACGAGCAGTACTTC,CASSPSSASYEQYF
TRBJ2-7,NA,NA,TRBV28,TGTGCCAGCAGTCCGGGACCCGGCGGCGAGCAGTACTTC,CASSPGPGGEQYF
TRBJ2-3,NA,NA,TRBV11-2,TGTGCCAGCAGCTTAGGTGGGGCCAGCACAGATACGCAGTATTTT,CASSLGGASTDTQYF
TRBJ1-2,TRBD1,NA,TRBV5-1,TGCGCCAGCAGCTTGGCGGTACAGGGGAATAATGGCTACACCTTC,CASSLAVQGNNGYTF
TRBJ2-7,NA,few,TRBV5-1,TGCGCCAGCAGCTTGGCGGGGACCTACGAGCAGTACTTC,CASSLAGTYEQYF
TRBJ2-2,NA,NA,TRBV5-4,TGTGCCAGCAGCTGGCTCTCCGGGGAGCTGTTTTTT,CASSWLSGELFF
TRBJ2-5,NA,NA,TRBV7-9,TGTGCCAGCAGCTACCAGGGCCAGGAGACCCAGTACTTC,CASSYQGQETQYF
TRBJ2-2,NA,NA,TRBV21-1,TGTGCCAGCAGCAAAGCAGTAGAGGACAGGGACACCGGGGAGCTGTTTTTT,CASSKAVEDRDTGELFF
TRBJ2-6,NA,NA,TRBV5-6,TGTGCCAGCAGCTTGGCAGTAGCTGGGGCCAACGTCCTGACTTTC,CASSLAVAGANVLTF
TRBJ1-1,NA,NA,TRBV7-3,TGTGCCAGCAGCTTAGGGGGTTTGAACACTGAAGCTTTCTTT,CASSLGGLNTEAFF
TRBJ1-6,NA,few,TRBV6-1,TGTGCCAGCACGGCAGAGTCACCCCTCCACTTT,CASTAESPLHF
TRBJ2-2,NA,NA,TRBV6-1,TGTGCCAGCAGTGAAGCGCCACAGAACACCGGGGAGCTGTTTTTT,CASSEAPQNTGELFF
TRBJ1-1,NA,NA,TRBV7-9,TGTGCCAGCAGCTATGGGACCGACGAAGCTTTCTTT,CASSYGTDEAFF
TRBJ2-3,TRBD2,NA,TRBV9,TGTGCCAGCAGCGTAGCGGGGGGGCAAACAGATACGCAGTATTTT,CASSVAGGQTDTQYF
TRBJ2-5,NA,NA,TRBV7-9,TGTGCCAGCAGCCCCCGAACAGGACGGGGACAAGAGACCCAGTACTTC,CASSPRTGRGQETQYF
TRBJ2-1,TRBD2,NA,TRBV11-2,TGTGCCAGCAGCTTACTAGCGGGGGACAATGAGCAGTTCTTC,CASSLLAGDNEQFF
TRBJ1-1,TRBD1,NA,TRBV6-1,TGTGCCAGCAGCGGGGACAGGGGTTTGATGACTGAAGCTTTCTTT,CASSGDRGLMTEAFF
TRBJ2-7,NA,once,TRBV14,TGTGCCAGCAGCCAAGAGGGGCAGACCTACGAGCAGTACTTC,CASSQEGQTYEQYF
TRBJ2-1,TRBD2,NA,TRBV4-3,TGCGCCAGCAGCCAAGGGCTAGCGGGAGGGATGGATGAGCAGTTCTTC,CASSQGLAGGMDEQFF